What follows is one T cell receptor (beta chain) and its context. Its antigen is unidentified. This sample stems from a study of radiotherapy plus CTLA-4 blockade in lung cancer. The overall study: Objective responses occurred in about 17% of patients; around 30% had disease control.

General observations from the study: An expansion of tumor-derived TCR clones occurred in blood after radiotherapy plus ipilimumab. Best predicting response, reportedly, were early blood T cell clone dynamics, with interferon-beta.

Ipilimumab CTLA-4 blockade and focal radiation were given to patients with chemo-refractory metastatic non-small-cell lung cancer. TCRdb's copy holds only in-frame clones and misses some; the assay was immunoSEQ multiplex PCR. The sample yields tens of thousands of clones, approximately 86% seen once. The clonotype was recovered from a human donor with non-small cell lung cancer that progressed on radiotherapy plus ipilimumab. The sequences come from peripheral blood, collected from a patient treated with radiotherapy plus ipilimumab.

The CDR3 DNA follows: TGTGCCAGCAGCCCCAGCCCCTCCACAGATACGCAGTATTTT. It specifies CASSPSPSTDTQYF. V usage is TRBV5-4 and J usage is TRBJ2-3; D remains ambiguous. This CDR3 contains 14 residues. The germline V gene encodes CDR1 SGHNT and CDR2 YYREEE (reference sequence). V was shortened by 4 bases and J by 2 bases, with 11 bases between the two germline ends.